This record covers a single T cell receptor (beta chain). This clone was found once. This receptor's antigen is unknown. No much larger clonotype is one base removed from it; base qualities were not supplied. The CDR3 runs 15 residues from the cysteine to the phenylalanine. The sequence is cut down to CDR3 DNA, 45 bases in frame from base 1. Via the germline V gene, CDR1 is MNHNS and CDR2 SASEGT. V gives up 2 bases and J gives up 6 bases, and the segment between their germline ends measures 11 bases. The receptor library was made with the immunoSEQ multiplex PCR assay. T-cell receptor beta chain repertoire sequencing was performed alongside a 770-gene immune expression panel. TCRdb retrieved this table from immuneACCESS and kept in-frame rearrangements only. Not all clones are present; in checked studies, unresolved V genes account for under half, and no reason is known for the remainder. The sample table holds more than 1,500 clones, of which about 89% were seen once. Roughly 4.3% of the sample goes to the ten largest clones.

This specimen comes from a study of brain metastases from non-small cell lung cancer (dated by TCRdb to about 2019). The study in broad terms: The immune microenvironment of paired resected primary tumors and brain metastases from non-small-cell lung cancer patients was profiled. Results and caveats for the whole study, not just this receptor: T-cell clones were apparently expanded in almost 65% of brain metastases relative to the matched primary tumors. T-cell infiltration was lower in brain metastases than in primary tumors (P < 0.001). Paired brain metastases and primary tumors largely shared TCR repertoires, although T-cell densities in the metastases were sparse.

A cohort of around 40 patients with surgically resected non-small-cell lung cancer, for whom both primary tumor and brain metastasis specimens were available, was included. Archival formalin-fixed, paraffin-embedded tissues were used as the tumor specimens. In this chain, TRBV6-1 is recombined with TRBJ1-6, with the D gene call left open. The TCR originated in a donor aged 40 or over with non-small cell lung cancer. The sequenced material came from primary lung tumor tissue. In light of the paper, this sample's cell subset or site label describes: primary lung tumor paired with brain metastasis. The bases are TGTGCCAGCAGTGAATCGGGCAGGTTTAATTCACCCCTCCACTTT. Its coded protein is CASSESGRFNSPLHF.